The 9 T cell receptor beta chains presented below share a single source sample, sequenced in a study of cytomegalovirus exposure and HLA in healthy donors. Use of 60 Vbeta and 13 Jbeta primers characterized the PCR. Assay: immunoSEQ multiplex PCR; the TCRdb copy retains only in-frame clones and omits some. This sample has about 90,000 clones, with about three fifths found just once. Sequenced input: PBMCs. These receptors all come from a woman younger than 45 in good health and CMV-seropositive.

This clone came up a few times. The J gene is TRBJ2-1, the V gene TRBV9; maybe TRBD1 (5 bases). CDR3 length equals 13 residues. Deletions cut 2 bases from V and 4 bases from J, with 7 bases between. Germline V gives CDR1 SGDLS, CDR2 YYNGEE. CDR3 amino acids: CASSVSGYNEQFF. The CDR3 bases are TGTGCCAGCAGCGTTTCAGGGTACAATGAGCAGTTCTTC.

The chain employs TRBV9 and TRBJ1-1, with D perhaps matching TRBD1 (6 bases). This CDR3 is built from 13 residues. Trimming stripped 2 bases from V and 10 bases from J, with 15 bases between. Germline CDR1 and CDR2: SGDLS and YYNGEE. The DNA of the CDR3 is TGTGCCAGCAGCGTGGGGGACATGGGGCGAGCTTTCTTT. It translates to CASSVGDMGRAFF.

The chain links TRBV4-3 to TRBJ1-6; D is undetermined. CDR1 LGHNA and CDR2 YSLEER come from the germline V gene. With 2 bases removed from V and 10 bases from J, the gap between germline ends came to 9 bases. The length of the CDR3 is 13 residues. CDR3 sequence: CASSQSPESPLHF. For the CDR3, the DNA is TGCGCCAGCAGCCAAAGCCCGGAGTCACCCCTCCACTTT.

The CDR3 DNA follows: TGTGCCAGCAGCTTGACAGGGAAGTCTACCCACGAGCAGTACTTC. Translation gives CASSLTGKSTHEQYF. J is TRBJ2-7 and V is TRBV5-4; a possible D gene is TRBD1 (6 bases). This CDR3 contains 15 residues. V was clipped by 1 base and J by 5 bases, with 16 bases between them. Germline V gives CDR1 SGHNT, CDR2 YYREEE (reference sequence). The variable domain in full, completed from reference TRBV5-4 and TRBJ2-7, reads ETGVTQSPTHLIKTRGQQVTLRCSSQSGHNTVSWYQQALGQGPQFIFQYYREEENGRGNFPPRFSGLQFPNYSSELNVNALELDDSALYLCASSLTGKSTHEQYFGPGTRLTVT.

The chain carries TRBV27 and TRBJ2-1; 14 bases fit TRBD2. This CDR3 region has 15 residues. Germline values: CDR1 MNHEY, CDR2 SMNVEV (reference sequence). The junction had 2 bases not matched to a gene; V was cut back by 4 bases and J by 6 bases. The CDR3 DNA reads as TGTGCCAGCAGTTGGACTAGCGGGGGGTTCAATGAGCAGTTCTTC. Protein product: CASSWTSGGFNEQFF.

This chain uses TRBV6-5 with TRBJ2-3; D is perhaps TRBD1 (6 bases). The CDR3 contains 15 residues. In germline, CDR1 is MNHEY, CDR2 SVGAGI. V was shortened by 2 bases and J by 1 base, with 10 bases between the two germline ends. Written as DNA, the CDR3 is TGTGCCAGCAGTTACAGGTCAGGGGGCACAGATACGCAGTATTTT. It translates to CASSYRSGGTDTQYF.

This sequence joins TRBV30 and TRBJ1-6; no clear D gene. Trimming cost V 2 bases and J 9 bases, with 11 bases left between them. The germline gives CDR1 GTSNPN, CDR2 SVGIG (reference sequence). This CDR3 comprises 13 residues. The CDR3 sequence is CAWSMATTSPLHF. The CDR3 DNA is TGTGCCTGGAGTATGGCCACCACTTCACCCCTCCACTTT.

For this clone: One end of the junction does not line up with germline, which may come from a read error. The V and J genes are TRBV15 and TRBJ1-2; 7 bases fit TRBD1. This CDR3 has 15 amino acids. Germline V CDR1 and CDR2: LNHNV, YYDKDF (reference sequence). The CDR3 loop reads CATSRSRQGLEGYPF. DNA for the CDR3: TGTGCCACCAGCAGGAGTAGACAGGGTTTGGAGGGCTACCCCTTC.

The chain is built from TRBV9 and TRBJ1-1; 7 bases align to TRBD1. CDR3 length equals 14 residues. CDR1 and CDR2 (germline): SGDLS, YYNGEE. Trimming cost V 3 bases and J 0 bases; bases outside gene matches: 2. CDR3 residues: CASSATGLNTEAFF. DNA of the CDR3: TGTGCCAGCAGCGCGACAGGGTTGAACACTGAAGCTTTCTTT.